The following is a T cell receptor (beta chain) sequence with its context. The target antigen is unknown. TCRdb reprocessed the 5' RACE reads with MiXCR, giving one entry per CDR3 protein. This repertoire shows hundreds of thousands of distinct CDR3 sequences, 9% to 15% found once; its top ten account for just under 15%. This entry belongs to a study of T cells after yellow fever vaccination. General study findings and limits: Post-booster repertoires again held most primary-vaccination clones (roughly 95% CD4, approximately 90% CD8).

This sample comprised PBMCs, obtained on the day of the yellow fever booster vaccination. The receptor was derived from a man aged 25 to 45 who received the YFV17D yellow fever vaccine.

The CDR3 nucleotides are TGTGCCAGCAGCCCGAGGACAGGGGGCCCCAATGAGCAGTTCTTC. It is translated as CASSPRTGGPNEQFF. The chain carries TRBV7-2 and TRBJ2-1; 11 positions match TRBD1. V gave up 5 bases and J gave up 6 bases; unmatched junction bases: 6. This CDR3 spans 15 amino acids. In germline, CDR1 is SGHTA, CDR2 FQGNSA.